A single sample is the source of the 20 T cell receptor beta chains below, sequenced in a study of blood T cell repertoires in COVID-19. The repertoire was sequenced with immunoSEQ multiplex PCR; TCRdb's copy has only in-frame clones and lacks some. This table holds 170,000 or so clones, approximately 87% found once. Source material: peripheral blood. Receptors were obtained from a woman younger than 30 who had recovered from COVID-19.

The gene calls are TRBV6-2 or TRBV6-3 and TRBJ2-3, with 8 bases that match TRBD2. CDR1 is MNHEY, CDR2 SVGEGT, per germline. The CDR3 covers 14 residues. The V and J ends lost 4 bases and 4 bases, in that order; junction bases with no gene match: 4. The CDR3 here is CASSWAGGSDTQYF. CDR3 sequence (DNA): TGTGCCAGCAGTTGGGCGGGAGGATCAGATACGCAGTATTTT.

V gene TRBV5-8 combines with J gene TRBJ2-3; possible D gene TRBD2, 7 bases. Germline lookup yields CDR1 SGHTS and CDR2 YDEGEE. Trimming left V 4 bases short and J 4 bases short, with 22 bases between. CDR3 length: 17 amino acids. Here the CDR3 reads CASSPGWGGHSPDTQYF. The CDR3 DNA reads TGTGCCAGCAGCCCTGGGTGGGGGGGGCATTCACCAGATACGCAGTATTTT.

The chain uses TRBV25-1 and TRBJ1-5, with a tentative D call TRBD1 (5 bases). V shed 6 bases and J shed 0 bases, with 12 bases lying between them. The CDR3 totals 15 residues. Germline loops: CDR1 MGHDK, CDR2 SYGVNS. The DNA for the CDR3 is TGTGCCAGCAGCGATGACAGTTATAGCAATCAGCCCCAGCATTTT. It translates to CASSDDSYSNQPQHF. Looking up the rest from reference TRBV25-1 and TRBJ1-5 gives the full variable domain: EADIYQTPRYLVIGTGKKITLECSQTMGHDKMYWYQQDPGMELHLIHYSYGVNSTEKGDLSSESTVSRIRTEHFPLTLESARPSHTSQYLCASSDDSYSNQPQHFGDGTRLSIL.

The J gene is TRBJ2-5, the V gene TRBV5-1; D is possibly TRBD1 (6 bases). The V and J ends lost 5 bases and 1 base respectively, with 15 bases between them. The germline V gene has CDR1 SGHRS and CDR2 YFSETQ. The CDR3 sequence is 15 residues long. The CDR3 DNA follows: TGCGCCAGCAGGACAACCCCGACAGGCCAAGAGACCCAGTACTTC. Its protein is CASRTTPTGQETQYF.

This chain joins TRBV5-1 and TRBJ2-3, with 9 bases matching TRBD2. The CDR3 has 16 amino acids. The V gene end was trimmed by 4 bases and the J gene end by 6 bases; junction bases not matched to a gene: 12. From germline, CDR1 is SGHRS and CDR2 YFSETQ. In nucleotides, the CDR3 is TGCGCCAGCAGCGATTTAAGCGGGGGGTTATCGGATACGCAGTATTTT. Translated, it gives CASSDLSGGLSDTQYF.

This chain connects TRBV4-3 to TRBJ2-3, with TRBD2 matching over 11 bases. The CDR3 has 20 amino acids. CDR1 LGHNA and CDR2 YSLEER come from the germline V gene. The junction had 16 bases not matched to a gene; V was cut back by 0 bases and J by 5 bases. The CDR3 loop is CASSQDLQRPSGGQGDTQYF. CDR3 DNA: TGCGCCAGCAGCCAAGATCTTCAACGGCCTAGCGGGGGGCAGGGAGATACGCAGTATTTT.

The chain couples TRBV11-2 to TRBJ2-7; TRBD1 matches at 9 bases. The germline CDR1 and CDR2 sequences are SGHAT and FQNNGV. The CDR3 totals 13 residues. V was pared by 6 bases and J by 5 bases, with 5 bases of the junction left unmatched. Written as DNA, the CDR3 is TGTGCCAGCAGGGACAGGGGCAAGGACGAGCAGTACTTC. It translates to CASRDRGKDEQYF.

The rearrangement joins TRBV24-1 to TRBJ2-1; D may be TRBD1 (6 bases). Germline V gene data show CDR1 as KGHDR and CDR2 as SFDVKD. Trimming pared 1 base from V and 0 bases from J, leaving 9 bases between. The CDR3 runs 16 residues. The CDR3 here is CATSDFTGSSYNEQFF. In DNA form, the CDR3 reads TGTGCCACCAGTGATTTTACAGGGAGCTCCTACAATGAGCAGTTCTTC.

The CDR3 loop is CASSVSPGTRRNTGELFF. The CDR3 DNA reads TGTGCCAGCAGCGTATCGCCCGGGACAAGGAGGAACACCGGGGAGCTGTTTTTT. The chain has TRBV9 and TRBJ2-2; tentatively, D is TRBD1 (6 bases). V was shortened by 1 base and J by 1 base, with 17 bases between the two germline ends. The germline CDR1 and CDR2 sequences are SGDLS and YYNGEE. This CDR3 comprises 18 residues.

CDR3 loop: CASSSPTSGGRTDTQYF. In DNA, the CDR3 is TGTGCCAGCAGTTCCCCCACTAGCGGGGGACGCACAGATACGCAGTATTTT. The rearrangement joins TRBV27 to TRBJ2-3, with TRBD2 matching 11 bases. This CDR3 has 17 residues. Trimming took 4 bases from V and 1 from J; bases not matched to a gene: 7. The germline V gene has CDR1 MNHEY and CDR2 SMNVEV (reference sequence).

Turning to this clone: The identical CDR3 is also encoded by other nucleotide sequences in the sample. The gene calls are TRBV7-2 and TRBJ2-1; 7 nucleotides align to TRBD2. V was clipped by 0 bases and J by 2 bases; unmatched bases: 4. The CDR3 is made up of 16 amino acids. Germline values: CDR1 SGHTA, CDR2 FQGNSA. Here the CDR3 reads CASSLAREATYNEQFF. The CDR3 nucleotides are TGTGCCAGCAGCTTAGCACGGGAGGCTACCTACAATGAGCAGTTCTTC.

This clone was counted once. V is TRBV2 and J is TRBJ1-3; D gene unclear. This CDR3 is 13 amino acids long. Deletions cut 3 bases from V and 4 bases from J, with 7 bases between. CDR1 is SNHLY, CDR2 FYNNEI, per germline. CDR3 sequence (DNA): TGTGCCAGCAGTGACCGACTCGGAAACACCATATATTTT. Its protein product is CASSDRLGNTIYF.

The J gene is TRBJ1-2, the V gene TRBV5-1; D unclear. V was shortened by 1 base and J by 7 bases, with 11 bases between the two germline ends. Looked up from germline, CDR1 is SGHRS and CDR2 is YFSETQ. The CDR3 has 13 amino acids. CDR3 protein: CASSLSPPGGYTF. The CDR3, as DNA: TGCGCCAGCAGCTTGAGCCCCCCAGGTGGCTACACCTTC.

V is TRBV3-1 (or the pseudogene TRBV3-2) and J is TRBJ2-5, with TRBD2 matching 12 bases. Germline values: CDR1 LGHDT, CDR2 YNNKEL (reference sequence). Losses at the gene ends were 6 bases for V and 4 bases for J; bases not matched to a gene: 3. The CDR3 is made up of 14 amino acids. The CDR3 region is CASSPSGGVETQYF. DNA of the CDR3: TGTGCCAGCAGTCCTAGCGGGGGGGTAGAGACCCAGTACTTC.

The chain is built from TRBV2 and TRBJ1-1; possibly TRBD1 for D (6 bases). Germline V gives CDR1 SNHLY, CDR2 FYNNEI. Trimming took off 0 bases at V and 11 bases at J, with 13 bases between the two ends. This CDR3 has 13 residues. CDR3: CASSEADYQGAFF. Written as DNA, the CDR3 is TGTGCCAGCAGTGAAGCGGATTATCAGGGGGCTTTCTTT.

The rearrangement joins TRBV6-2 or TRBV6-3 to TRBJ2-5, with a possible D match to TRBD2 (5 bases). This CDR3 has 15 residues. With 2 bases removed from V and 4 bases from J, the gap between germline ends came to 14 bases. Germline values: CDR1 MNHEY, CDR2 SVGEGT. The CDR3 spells CASSYGTQGRETQYF. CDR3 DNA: TGTGCCAGCAGTTACGGAACGCAAGGGAGAGAGACCCAGTACTTC.

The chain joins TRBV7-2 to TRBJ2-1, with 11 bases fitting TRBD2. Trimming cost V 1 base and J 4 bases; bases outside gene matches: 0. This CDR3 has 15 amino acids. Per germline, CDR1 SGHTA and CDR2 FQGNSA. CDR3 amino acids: CASSLVAGGYNEQFF. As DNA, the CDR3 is TGTGCCAGCAGCTTAGTAGCGGGAGGGTACAATGAGCAGTTCTTC.

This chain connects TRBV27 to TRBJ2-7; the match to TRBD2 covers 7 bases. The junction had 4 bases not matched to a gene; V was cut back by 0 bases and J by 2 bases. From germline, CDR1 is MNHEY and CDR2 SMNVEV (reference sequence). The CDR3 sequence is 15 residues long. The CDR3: CASSLSGLNPYEQYF. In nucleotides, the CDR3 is TGTGCCAGCAGTTTATCGGGACTAAACCCCTACGAGCAGTACTTC.

The CDR3 sequence: CASSLESRQETQYF. DNA for the CDR3: TGTGCCAGCAGCTTAGAGAGCCGACAAGAGACCCAGTACTTC. The chain links TRBV7-2 to TRBJ2-5, with D unclear. Germline loops: CDR1 SGHTA, CDR2 FQGNSA. Trimming cost V 1 base and J 2 bases, with 8 bases left between them. This CDR3 contains 14 residues.

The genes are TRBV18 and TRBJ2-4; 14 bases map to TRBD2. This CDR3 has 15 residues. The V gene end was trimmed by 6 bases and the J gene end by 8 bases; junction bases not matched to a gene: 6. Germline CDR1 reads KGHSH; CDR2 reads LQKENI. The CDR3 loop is CASSPTSGRAHIQYF. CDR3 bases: TGTGCCAGCTCCCCGACTAGCGGGAGGGCGCACATTCAGTACTTC.